These T cell receptor beta chains were read from a single sample in a study of blood T cell repertoires in COVID-19. The assay was immunoSEQ multiplex PCR, and TCRdb's table has in-frame clones only and misses some. The data hold some 120,000 clones, with approximately 90% observed a single time. Sequenced: peripheral blood. All receptors come from a man in his fifties with COVID-19, enrolled during active disease. Each CDR3 is given with its conserved first and last residue. A D gene is named only where the DNA matches it firmly. Rows may omit the clone size; those that give it use once, few, many or a size class.

clone_size | cdr3_length | d_call | j_call | v_call | cdr3_nt | cdr3_aa
NA | 15 | TRBD2 | TRBJ2-7 | TRBV5-1 | TGCGCCAGCAGCACGGGACTAGCGGTGAACTACGAGCAGTACTTC | CASSTGLAVNYEQYF
NA | 14 | NA | TRBJ2-1 | TRBV6-6 | TGTGCCAGCAGTCGAGGGAGAGCCTACAATGAGCAGTTCTTC | CASSRGRAYNEQFF
once | 14 | NA | TRBJ2-3 | TRBV9 | TGTGCCAGCAGCGTGACGGGGAATCAAGATACGCAGTATTTT | CASSVTGNQDTQYF
NA | 13 | NA | TRBJ2-5 | TRBV7-8 | TGTGCCAGCAGCCGTACCTTAGAAGAGACCCAGTACTTC | CASSRTLEETQYF
NA | 14 | TRBD1 | TRBJ1-5 | TRBV19 | TGTGCCAGTAGGGGACAGTATAGCAATCAGCCCCAGCATTTT | CASRGQYSNQPQHF
NA | 16 | TRBD1 | TRBJ2-1 | TRBV9 | TGTGCCAGCAGCCCAACAGGACAGGGTGCCTACAATGAGCAGTTCTTC | CASSPTGQGAYNEQFF
NA | 13 | NA | TRBJ1-1 | TRBV19 | TGTGCCAGTAGTGGCAGGGGGAACACTGAAGCTTTCTTT | CASSGRGNTEAFF
NA | 13 | NA | TRBJ2-3 | TRBV28 | TGTGCCAGCAGTTCCACTAGCACAGATACGCAGTATTTT | CASSSTSTDTQYF
NA | 18 | TRBD1 | TRBJ1-5 | TRBV18 | TGTGCCAGCTCACGGCAAGCAACAGGGGGGTATAGCAATCAGCCCCAGCATTTT | CASSRQATGGYSNQPQHF
NA | 11 | NA | TRBJ2-1 | TRBV2 | TGTGCCAGCAGCGCGGGCAATGAGCAGTTCTTC | CASSAGNEQFF
NA | 11 | NA | TRBJ2-1 | TRBV14 | TGTGCCAGCCAACAGGGCCCTGAGCAGTTCTTC | CASQQGPEQFF
NA | 15 | NA | TRBJ1-2 | TRBV19 | TGTGCCAGTACTCGCCGGGTAGGTCCTAACTATGGCTACACCTTC | CASTRRVGPNYGYTF
NA | 14 | TRBD1 | TRBJ1-5 | TRBV7-8 | TGTGCCAGCAGCTCCGGGACAGGAGGTCAGCCCCAGCATTTT | CASSSGTGGQPQHF
NA | 16 | NA | TRBJ2-2 | TRBV16 | TGTGCCAGCAGCCAGCCTGGACTATCGAACACCGGGGAGCTGTTTTTT | CASSQPGLSNTGELFF
NA | 12 | TRBD1 | TRBJ2-7 | TRBV12-3/TRBV12-4 | TGTGCCAGCAGAGGACAGGGAAACGAGCAGTACTTC | CASRGQGNEQYF
NA | 14 | NA | TRBJ2-3 | TRBV11-2 | TGTGCCAGCAGCTTTGCACGAGAGGCAGATACGCAGTATTTT | CASSFAREADTQYF
NA | 12 | TRBD1 | TRBJ1-2 | TRBV18 | TGTGCCAGCTCACCTACAGGGGTTGGCTACACCTTC | CASSPTGVGYTF
NA | 16 | NA | TRBJ1-1 | TRBV7-2 | TGTGCCAGCAGCTTAGAAGGGGATCAATTGAACACTGAAGCTTTCTTT | CASSLEGDQLNTEAFF
NA | 13 | NA | TRBJ1-2 | TRBV12-3/TRBV12-4 | TGTGCCAGCAGTTTAGGGCAGGGCGCAGGCTACACCTTC | CASSLGQGAGYTF
NA | 13 | NA | TRBJ1-1 | TRBV2 | TGTGCCAGTACAGGCGACTCTGGTACTGAAGCTTTCTTT | CASTGDSGTEAFF
NA | 14 | NA | TRBJ2-7 | TRBV24-1 | TGTGCCACCAGTGATTTCCCCACATCACCCGAGCAGTACTTC | CATSDFPTSPEQYF
NA | 13 | TRBD2 | TRBJ2-5 | TRBV3-1/TRBV3-2 | TGTGCCAGCATCCAGAGCGGGGGGGAGACCCAGTACTTC | CASIQSGGETQYF
NA | 14 | NA | TRBJ2-7 | TRBV5-4 | TGTGCCAGCAGCACAACCAGTCCCACCTACGAGCAGTACTTC | CASSTTSPTYEQYF
NA | 14 | TRBD2 | TRBJ2-3 | TRBV11-2 | TGTGCCAGCAGACTAGCGGGAGCGACAGATACGCAGTATTTT | CASRLAGATDTQYF
NA | 13 | NA | TRBJ2-5 | TRBV25-1 | TGTGCCAGCAGGGGAGCCGGTGGAGAGACCCAGTACTTC | CASRGAGGETQYF
NA | 13 | NA | TRBJ1-2 | TRBV29-1 | TGCAGCGTTGAAATGAGCTCTAACTATGGCTACACCTTC | CSVEMSSNYGYTF
NA | 15 | TRBD1 | TRBJ2-2 | TRBV5-1 | TGCGCCAGCAGCTTGAACAGGGGTAACACCGGGGAGCTGTTTTTT | CASSLNRGNTGELFF
NA | 13 | TRBD1 | TRBJ1-3 | TRBV2 | TGTGCCAGCAGGGGGACAGGGCAGGACACCATATATTTT | CASRGTGQDTIYF
NA | 15 | NA | TRBJ1-2 | TRBV7-3 | TGTGCCAGCAGCCCCCAGGCAGGGATTAACTATGGCTACACCTTC | CASSPQAGINYGYTF
NA | 14 | NA | TRBJ1-3 | TRBV9 | TGTGCCAGCACCAACCCTACAGGGCAGAACACCATATATTTT | CASTNPTGQNTIYF
NA | 13 | NA | TRBJ2-5 | TRBV20-1 | TGCAGTGCTAGTATAGTACAGAAAGAGACCCAGTACTTC | CSASIVQKETQYF
NA | 14 | NA | TRBJ1-3 | TRBV5-1 | TGCGCCAGCACCCCCGGCGGCACCGGAAACACCATATATTTT | CASTPGGTGNTIYF
NA | 13 | TRBD1 | TRBJ1-2 | TRBV12-3/TRBV12-4 | TGTGCCAGCACTTACAGGGGCGGAGGCGGCTACACCTTC | CASTYRGGGGYTF
NA | 12 | TRBD1 | TRBJ2-5 | TRBV11-2 | TGTGCCAGCGGACAGGGCCAAGAGACCCAGTACTTC | CASGQGQETQYF
NA | 14 | NA | TRBJ1-5 | TRBV4-1 | TGCGCCAGCAGCCAGTCCACAAGCGGCCAGCCCCAGCATTTT | CASSQSTSGQPQHF
NA | 14 | TRBD1 | TRBJ2-5 | TRBV7-9 | TGTGCCAGCAGCCGGGTGGGACAGAGGGAGACCCAGTACTTC | CASSRVGQRETQYF
NA | 14 | NA | TRBJ2-7 | TRBV19 | TGTGCCAGTAGTACCCAGGGGGGTAACTACGAGCAGTACTTC | CASSTQGGNYEQYF
NA | 11 | TRBD2 | TRBJ2-7 | TRBV28 | TGTGCCAGCAGTCTACTAGCGGAGCAGTACTTC | CASSLLAEQYF
once | 15 | NA | TRBJ2-3 | TRBV5-1 | TGCGCCAGCAGCGGATCTACAGGGGGGGTCGATACGCAGTATTTT | CASSGSTGGVDTQYF
once | 14 | TRBD2 | TRBJ2-3 | TRBV6-6 | TGTGCCAGTGTGGACGGCGGGAGGCCAGATACGCAGTATTTT | CASVDGGRPDTQYF
NA | 12 | NA | TRBJ2-1 | TRBV2 | TGTGCCAGCAAAGGGGGGGACAATGAGCAGTTCTTC | CASKGGDNEQFF
NA | 15 | NA | TRBJ2-5 | TRBV6-5 | TGTGCCAGCAGTTTTAGACCTTCTAGCGCGGAGACCCAGTACTTC | CASSFRPSSAETQYF
NA | 14 | TRBD1 | TRBJ1-1 | TRBV19 | TGTGCCAGTAGGATAACAGGGGAAAGAGGTGAAGCTTTCTTT | CASRITGERGEAFF
NA | 13 | TRBD1 | TRBJ2-5 | TRBV29-1 | TGCAGCGTTTCGACAGGGTGGGGAGAGACCCAGTACTTC | CSVSTGWGETQYF
NA | 17 | NA | TRBJ1-5 | TRBV4-2 | TGTGCCAGCAGCCAAGATGGCGGGGGTGGCGGCAATCAGCCCCAGCATTTT | CASSQDGGGGGNQPQHF
NA | 14 | NA | TRBJ1-5 | TRBV23-1 | TGCGCCCGCCGGTTGGGGAGGGACAATCAGCCCCAGCATTTT | CARRLGRDNQPQHF
NA | 17 | NA | TRBJ2-1 | TRBV7-8 | TGTGCCAGCAGCCTTCCCGGGAGCAGGTCAGTCTACAATGAGCAGTTCTTC | CASSLPGSRSVYNEQFF
NA | 15 | TRBD2 | TRBJ2-5 | TRBV7-2 | TGTGCCAGCAGCTTCGGGGGAGGGCCCGGGGAGACCCAGTACTTC | CASSFGGGPGETQYF
NA | 15 | NA | TRBJ2-3 | TRBV10-3 | TGTGCCATCAGTCCCTTGCCGGGAGGCACAGATACGCAGTATTTT | CAISPLPGGTDTQYF
NA | 14 | NA | TRBJ1-2 | TRBV5-4 | TGTGCCAGCAGCCCAGCAGGCCTGAATTATGGCTACACCTTC | CASSPAGLNYGYTF
NA | 15 | NA | TRBJ1-5 | TRBV5-1 | TGCGCCAGCAGCCCCGACGGGTATAGCAATCAGCCCCAGCATTTT | CASSPDGYSNQPQHF
once | 15 | NA | TRBJ2-5 | TRBV10-3 | TGTGCCATTGCAGGGGCCCTAGAAGTCCAAGAGACCCAGTACTTC | CAIAGALEVQETQYF
NA | 14 | NA | TRBJ2-4 | TRBV5-4 | TGTGCCAGCAGCTTGAACAGTGCCCGAAACATTCAGTACTTC | CASSLNSARNIQYF
NA | 14 | TRBD1 | TRBJ2-1 | TRBV5-6 | TGTGCCAGCAGCGGGGGACAGGGGGCTCTGGGGCAGTTCTTC | CASSGGQGALGQFF
few | 19 | NA | TRBJ2-1 | TRBV5-1 | TGCGCCAGCAGCTTGGGTCTAGCGATAAACTCCCTCTCCTACAATGAGCAGTTCTTC | CASSLGLAINSLSYNEQFF